The source of this T cell receptor (beta chain) is a study of cytomegalovirus exposure and HLA in healthy donors (TCRdb year 2017). For context, the study as a whole: An earlier analysis of approximately 550 of the donors reported 250 to 350 Gb of sequence data and more than 90 million unique TCR beta sequences from about 180 million T cells. Donor age, sex, ethnicity and CMV serostatus were collected together with the repertoire data. In an earlier analysis of more than 550 of the donors, high-throughput TCR beta sequencing was used to judge whether each TCR beta V gene segment behaved as functional or pseudogenic. Typing coverage differed by locus: A, B, C, DRB1 and DQB1 were typed in roughly 620-630 donors, DQA1 in 500 to 550, DPA1 in approximately 610, and DPB1 in 400 to 490. A later genetic analysis used genome-wide SNP genotypes for about 65% of the 666 donors, treating that subset as a discovery cohort. To study patterns of TCR occurrence, a later analysis re-analyzed previously published TCR beta repertoires from 650 to 750 donors and added high-resolution HLA genotyping. An early release that covered fewer than 800 HLA-typed donors contained about 300 gigabases of sequencing data and tens of millions of unique TCR sequences. HLA typing included class I and class II loci at four-digit resolution. The study used immunosequencing to profile the T cell repertoires of 600 to 850 subjects and linked those repertoires to cytomegalovirus serostatus. The aim of the study was to test whether cataloging public T cell receptors could identify signatures of past pathogen exposure. Every repertoire in the discovery cohort had been generated on one and the same sequencing platform. In addition to the first cohort of around 670 subjects, a separate validation cohort of 120 different subjects was used. To predict cytomegalovirus infection status, the study brought together high-throughput TCR immunosequencing, statistical association of individual TCRs with disease status, and machine learning. Rather than using new phenotypic data, the later analysis identified candidate immune exposures from TCR beta sequences and from how often those sequences occurred across donors. Of the 350 to 400 genotyped donors, 65% to 90% fell in the genetic ancestry cluster associated with self-reported Caucasian donors. Across around 400 genotyped donors of the cohort, an average of roughly 230,000 unique TCR beta nucleotide sequences per donor were sequenced, and roughly a sixth of those sequences were non-productive. Four to six DR-DQ haplotypes were handled as single units for association and clustering, since linkage in the cohort was strong. On the study overall, not on this receptor specifically: The earlier analysis of around 600 of the donors excluded about 16 rarely observed V segments, including chromosome 9 orphons, because counts were too low. A later analysis found that TCR association rates varied across HLA loci, with DRB1 alleles showing the most associated TCRs and HLA-C alleles the fewest. The authors suggested that the approach could potentially be extended to other disease states and immunological phenotypes. Sequencing depth was assumed to be roughly uniform across donors in the presence/absence analyses, though that assumption may not hold. In both the original and validation cohorts, the classifier was reported to diagnose cytomegalovirus status with high specificity and sensitivity. In an earlier analysis of about 540 of the donors, most TCR beta V segments were observed in productive rearrangements about 87% or about 30% of the time, broadly matching IMGT annotations. The study listed 150 to 200 TCR beta chains as associated with cytomegalovirus. A cluster of highly shared sequence variants was judged likely to represent a technical artifact of the sequencing pipeline. Immune exposure information for the cohort was limited to CMV serostatus. Only TCR beta chains were sequenced in this cohort, and the absence of alpha or paired-chain data limited detectable features. A few of the identified cytomegalovirus-associated TCR beta chains were confirmed in vitro to be specific for cytomegalovirus antigens. A later genetic analysis associated a missense DCLRE1C variant with V-gene and J-gene trimming of TCR beta chains, and an independent cohort replicated the association. A further reported finding was that TCR beta sequences accurately predicted the HLA-A and HLA-B alleles for most subjects in the first cohort. Specific HLA alleles were associated with roughly 17,000 TCR beta sequences at a false discovery rate of 0.05 in a later analysis. Strong co-occurrence of HLA alleles, especially DR and DQ, made assigning TCR associations to individual alleles difficult. In a later analysis, HLA-associated TCR beta chains showed more clonal expansion and lower generation probabilities than non-associated chains that were equally common. According to a later analysis, most CMV-associated TCR beta chains appeared to be HLA-restricted, and the HLA associations seemed to be driven largely by CMV exposure. Some IMGT-functional V segments, including TRBV6-2 and TRBV6-3, could not be told apart with the 87-base-pair reads, so those segments were excluded. According to a later analysis, parvovirus B19, influenza, CMV and Epstein-Barr virus appeared linked to several top co-occurrence clusters. Linkage disequilibrium might explain the correlated functional status among segregating V segments, but an unknown experimental factor could not be ruled out. Because HLA typing was unavailable for some donors at each locus, only the typed subset was used in association tests. Most TCR sequences were observed very rarely across donors, whereas some public TCRs were present in many individuals. According to a later genetic analysis, donors in an Asian-associated ancestry cluster had fewer N-insertions in productive TCRs than the roughly 670-donor mean.

The cohort was made up of roughly 670 healthy bone marrow donors. Cohort members were all nominally healthy when sampled, although unrecorded immune exposures were likely present. The donor was CMV seronegative and belonged to the group of around 350 seronegative cohort members. A peripheral blood sample was provided by each donor, and peripheral blood mononuclear cells were used for TCR beta sequencing. The Qiagen DNeasy Blood Extraction Kit was used to extract genomic DNA from the blood cell samples. The library was obtained by the immunoSEQ multiplex PCR assay. A mixture of 60 forward primers for TCR Vbeta segments and 13 reverse primers for TCR Jbeta segments was used in the multiplex PCR. The CDR3 region of rearranged TCR beta genes was amplified from genomic DNA with a multiplex PCR assay. The Illumina HiSeq System was used to sequence the amplified TCR beta libraries as 87-base-pair reads. Regarding the original processing steps: A later analysis tallied roughly 78 million unique TCR beta chains across the 660 or so repertoires, and around 10 million of those chains were shared by two or more donors. To remove PCR and sequencing errors, raw reads were error-corrected and collapsed into unique sequences using a nearest-neighbor algorithm that merged closely related sequences. V, D and J gene segments were assigned by aligning CDR3 sequences to IMGT reference sequences. Each retained sequence needed at least a six-nucleotide match to both a V gene segment and a J gene segment. Rearrangements were called productive when the CDR3 lacked stop codons and stayed in frame with V and J; all others were non-productive. Following IMGT convention, CDR3 was defined as the stretch from the second conserved V-encoded cysteine up to the conserved J-encoded phenylalanine. Sequences without an unambiguous match to a single V gene segment were excluded from the earlier analysis of almost 600 of the donors. An earlier analysis of 587 of the donors called V segments functional above 56.7% productive rearrangements and segregating when the between-donor standard deviation exceeded 5%. A statistical classification framework was built for diagnosing cytomegalovirus status from the catalog of TCR beta chain sequences. In a later analysis, V and J genes were assigned by comparing TCR nucleotide sequences against IMGT/GENE-DB human TR gene sequences. In a later analysis, CDR3 sequences and most-parsimonious VDJ recombination scenarios were assigned using the TCRdist pipeline. In a later analysis, each TCR beta chain was defined by its CDR3 amino acid sequence together with its V-gene family, and reads lacking a unique V-gene family were excluded. To address suspected cross-contamination and a sequencing artifact, a later analysis removed approximately 600 highly shared, low-generation-probability nucleotide sequences. In a later analysis, a clonal expansion index for each public chain was calculated from normalized within-repertoire ranks of inferred template counts. Generation probabilities in a later analysis came from a VDJ recombination model fitted to out-of-frame rearrangements, and those results were checked against IGoR. In a later analysis, hypergeometric tests were used to score TCR-TCR, TCR-HLA and TCR-CMV co-occurrence, with a repertoire-size bias correction applied to TCR pairs. A later analysis estimated false discovery rates by permuting HLA or CMV assignments 20 times. In a later analysis, co-occurring TCRs were grouped with DBSCAN, and TCRdist sequence similarity was added when clustering was performed within HLA-allele-positive subsets. Repertoires with fewer than 30,000 or more than 120,000 public chains were left out of co-occurrence clustering, as were about 5 repertoires with anomalous nucleotide sharing. The table was pulled from immuneACCESS by TCRdb, which kept in-frame rearrangements only. Such tables lose some clones; where checked, under half of the loss comes from unresolved V genes, and the rest has no known cause. V, J and clone size derive from that table, while D and trimming were established from the DNA sequence. Within this sample are over 130,000 clones, with roughly three fifths of them counted one time only. The leading ten clones occupy around 6% of the sample.

Note on this clone: Its antigen remains undetermined. Base qualities were left out, and no much larger clone turns up one base away.

V lost 10 bases and J lost 6 bases; the stretch between them is 18 bases long. Looking up the germline V gene yields CDR1 MNHEY and CDR2 SVGAGI. The CDR3 spans 13 residues, from the cysteine through the phenylalanine. Only CDR3 DNA is held: 39 bases, read in frame from base 1. This clonotype was obtained from a woman between 55 and 75 years old in good health and CMV-seronegative. This receptor chain uses TRBV6-5 and TRBJ1-1; TRBD1 is perhaps the D gene, given 5 matching bases. Input material: PBMCs. Here is the DNA: TGTGCCACCCACCTCCCTGGAGGGGCTGAAGCTTTCTTT. Protein translation: CATHLPGGAEAFF.